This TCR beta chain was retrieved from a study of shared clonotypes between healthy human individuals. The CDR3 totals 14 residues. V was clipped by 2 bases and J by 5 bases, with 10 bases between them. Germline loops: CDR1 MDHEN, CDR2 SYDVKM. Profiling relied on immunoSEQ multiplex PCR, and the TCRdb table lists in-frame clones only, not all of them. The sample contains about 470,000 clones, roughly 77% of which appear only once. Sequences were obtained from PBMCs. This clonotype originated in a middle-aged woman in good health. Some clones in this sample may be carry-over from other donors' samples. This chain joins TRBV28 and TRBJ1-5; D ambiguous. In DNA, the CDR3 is TGTGCCAGCAGTTTAAGCCTCGGGGATCAGCCCCAGCATTTT. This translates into CASSLSLGDQPQHF. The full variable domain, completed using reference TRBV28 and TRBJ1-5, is DVKVTQSSRYLVKRTGEKVFLECVQDMDHENMFWYRQDPGLGLRLIYFSYDVKMKEKGDIPEGYSVSREKKERFSLILESASTNQTSMYLCASSLSLGDQPQHFGDGTRLSIL.